One sample yielded the 23 T cell receptor beta chains listed below, sequenced in a study of technical replicates of blood from several donors. The method was immunoSEQ multiplex PCR; TCRdb's version includes in-frame clones alone and lacks a portion of them. The table includes about 74,000 clones, 75% to 85% detected once. The sequencing input was PBMCs. These receptor sequences come from a human donor in good health. Some clones in this sample may be carry-over from other donors' samples.

The J gene is TRBJ2-1, the V gene TRBV10-3, with D possibly matching TRBD1 (6 bases). Trimming left V 11 bases short and J 4 bases short, with 12 bases between. The CDR3 contains 12 residues. Germline CDR1 and CDR2: ENHRY and SYGVKD. The CDR3 DNA reads as TGTGCCGTGGGGGACAAATACAATGAGCAGTTCTTC. This gives the protein CAVGDKYNEQFF.

The genes are TRBV28 and TRBJ2-7; 9 bases are a match to TRBD2. The junction had 6 bases not matched to a gene; V was cut back by 3 bases and J by 3 bases. Germline values: CDR1 MDHEN, CDR2 SYDVKM. This CDR3 is built from 15 residues. As DNA, the CDR3 is TGTGCCAGCAGTTTGTCCAGCGGGAGGAACTACGAGCAGTACTTC. Its protein product is CASSLSSGRNYEQYF.

The chain is built from TRBV10-3 and TRBJ1-2; the match to TRBD1 covers 9 bases. The ends lost 6 bases at V and 3 bases at J; junction bases unmatched: 5. The CDR3 runs to 14 residues. CDR1 ENHRY and CDR2 SYGVKD come from the germline V gene. The CDR3 is CAISLGTGHYGYTF. In DNA, the CDR3 is TGTGCCATCAGCTTAGGGACAGGGCACTATGGCTACACCTTC.

V is TRBV7-6 and J is TRBJ2-7; 9 bases agree with TRBD2. Germline CDR1 SGHVS, CDR2 FNYEAQ. CDR3 length: 14 residues. V was clipped by 5 bases and J by 5 bases; unmatched bases: 7. The CDR3 bases are TGTGCCAGCAGCCCTGGTGTAGCGGGGGACGAGCAGTACTTC. It codes for CASSPGVAGDEQYF.

This chain connects TRBV7-3 to TRBJ2-7; D gene ambiguous. The germline V gene has CDR1 SGHTA and CDR2 FQGTGA. The CDR3 runs 13 residues. V was shortened by 8 bases and J by 3 bases, with 14 bases between the two germline ends. For the CDR3, the DNA is TGTGCCAGCTCCCATGGGCCTAACTACGAGCAGTACTTC. Encoded protein: CASSHGPNYEQYF.

This clone has more than one count but fewer than ten. V usage is TRBV28 and J usage is TRBJ1-1; no firm D call. Deletions cut 5 bases from V and 2 bases from J, with 15 bases between. The CDR3 covers 15 residues. Per the germline V gene, CDR1 is MDHEN and CDR2 is SYDVKM. The CDR3 DNA follows: TGTGCCAGCAGTCCCACCCGAACAGCTAACACTGAAGCTTTCTTT. This encodes CASSPTRTANTEAFF. Variable domain in full (rest from reference TRBV28 and TRBJ1-1): DVKVTQSSRYLVKRTGEKVFLECVQDMDHENMFWYRQDPGLGLRLIYFSYDVKMKEKGDIPEGYSVSREKKERFSLILESASTNQTSMYLCASSPTRTANTEAFFGQGTRLTVV.

This chain links TRBV7-9 with TRBJ2-7, with 9 nucleotides matching TRBD1. Losses at the gene ends were 4 bases for V and 7 bases for J; bases not matched to a gene: 11. Germline-derived CDR1 and CDR2 are SEHNR and FQNEAQ (reference sequence). There are 15 residues in the CDR3. CDR3 sequence (DNA): TGTGCCAGCAGCTCACCATCACAGGGGGCGGGTGAGCAGTACTTC. Translation gives CASSSPSQGAGEQYF.

This rearrangement joins TRBV30 to TRBJ1-1; D perhaps matches TRBD1 (6 bases). This CDR3 has 13 residues. CDR1 is GTSNPN and CDR2 is SVGIG in the germline V gene (reference sequence). Trimming removed 3 bases from V and 5 bases from J, with 13 bases in between. The CDR3 DNA reads as TGTGCCTGGAGGGGGGACATAGGAACTGAAGCTTTCTTT. Protein product: CAWRGDIGTEAFF. The variable domain in full, completed from reference TRBV30 and TRBJ1-1, reads SQTIHQWPATLVQPVGSPLSLECTVEGTSNPNLYWYRQAAGRGLQLLFYSVGIGQISSEVPQNLSASRPQDRQFILSSKKLLLSDSGFYLCAWRGDIGTEAFFGQGTRLTVV.

The V and J genes are TRBV11-2 and TRBJ2-5; the match to TRBD2 covers 9 bases. In germline, CDR1 is SGHAT, CDR2 FQNNGV. V was clipped by 2 bases and J by 2 bases; unmatched bases: 9. The CDR3 totals 17 residues. CDR3 in DNA: TGTGCCAGCAGCTTATCCCGGGCTAGCGGGGCGCAAGAGACCCAGTACTTC. Protein product: CASSLSRASGAQETQYF.

The chain links TRBV18 to TRBJ2-7; 13 positions agree with TRBD2. CDR1 and CDR2 (germline): KGHSH, LQKENI. With 4 bases clipped from V and 3 bases from J, the junction kept 3 bases outside the gene matches. The length of the CDR3 is 15 residues. CDR3 sequence reads: CASSRTSGGIYEQYF. CDR3 sequence (DNA): TGTGCCAGCTCACGGACTAGCGGGGGTATCTACGAGCAGTACTTC.

This clone was seen a handful of times. V usage is TRBV11-2 and J usage is TRBJ2-7; tentatively, D is TRBD1 (6 bases). V shed 6 bases and J shed 4 bases, with 10 bases lying between them. CDR1 and CDR2 (germline): SGHAT, FQNNGV. There are 12 residues in the CDR3. The CDR3 region has the DNA TGTGCCAGCAGTATACAGGGTTACGAGCAGTACTTC. Translating it yields CASSIQGYEQYF.

This chain uses TRBV10-3 with TRBJ1-1; D perhaps matches TRBD1 (6 bases). The V and J ends lost 6 bases and 1 base respectively, with 9 bases between them. The CDR3 contains 13 residues. Per the germline V gene, CDR1 is ENHRY and CDR2 is SYGVKD. The CDR3 nucleotides are TGTGCCATCAGGGGACAAGCGAACACTGAAGCTTTCTTT. Residues: CAIRGQANTEAFF.

V is TRBV29-1 and J is TRBJ2-7; TRBD1 agrees at 9 bases. CDR3 size: 13 residues. V was pared by 2 bases and J by 5 bases, with 4 bases of the junction left unmatched. Germline values: CDR1 SQVTM, CDR2 ANQGSEA. The CDR3 spells CSVERDREHEQYF. CDR3 DNA: TGCAGCGTTGAAAGGGACAGGGAACACGAGCAGTACTTC.

In DNA, the CDR3 is TGCAGCGTTGAAAAGGGAGGAGATACGCAGTATTTT. Its protein is CSVEKGGDTQYF. The chain has TRBV29-1 and TRBJ2-3, with D perhaps matching TRBD2 (6 bases). Germline assignment: CDR1 SQVTM and CDR2 ANQGSEA. The CDR3 is 12 residues long. Deletions cut 2 bases from V and 5 bases from J, with 8 bases between.

The gene calls are TRBV29-1 and TRBJ1-2; D uncertain. V was cut by 3 bases and J by 6 bases, with 20 bases left in between. Germline CDR1 and CDR2: SQVTM and ANQGSEA. The CDR3 length is 15 residues. The CDR3 reads CSVEKTPSTENGYTF. The CDR3 DNA reads as TGCAGCGTTGAGAAGACACCATCTACTGAAAATGGCTACACCTTC.

This clone appeared a single time. The chain links TRBV4-1 to TRBJ1-3; TRBD1 matches 8 bases. Germline CDR1 MGHRA, CDR2 YSYEKL. The J segment lost 3 bases and the V segment lost 3 bases, leaving 4 bases of the junction unmatched. The CDR3 runs to 15 residues. This CDR3 reads CASSQPTGVGNTIYF. The CDR3 region has the DNA TGCGCCAGCAGCCAGCCGACAGGGGTTGGAAACACCATATATTTT.

This chain links TRBV19 with TRBJ1-5, with 10 positions matching TRBD1. The V gene end was trimmed by 6 bases and the J gene end by 6 bases; junction bases not matched to a gene: 5. The germline V gene encodes CDR1 LNHDA and CDR2 SQIVND (reference sequence). This CDR3 has 14 amino acids. The CDR3 DNA sequence: TGTGCCAGTAGGCGACAGGGGGCAAGTCAGCCCCAGCATTTT. This sequence encodes CASRRQGASQPQHF.

The rearrangement links TRBV5-4 to TRBJ2-3; 8 bases align to TRBD2. Per the germline V gene, CDR1 is SGHNT and CDR2 is YYREEE (reference sequence). This CDR3 has 16 amino acids. Trimming removed 4 bases from V and 4 bases from J; junction bases left unmatched: 11. The CDR3 reads CASSGWDSRGADTQYF. CDR3 DNA: TGTGCCAGCAGCGGATGGGACTCGCGGGGGGCAGATACGCAGTATTTT.

This clone was seen a handful of times. This chain links TRBV30 with TRBJ2-1, with TRBD2 matching over 10 bases. The CDR3 spans 14 residues. Germline CDR1 is GTSNPN and CDR2 is SVGIG (reference sequence). The J segment lost 7 bases and the V segment lost 4 bases, leaving 7 bases of the junction unmatched. The CDR3 bases are TGTGCCTGGAAGAGCGGGGGGGCATGGAATGAGCAGTTCTTC. Protein sequence: CAWKSGGAWNEQFF.

DNA of the CDR3: TGTGCCAGCAGTGATATTAAGAGGGTTAGCTATGGCTACACCTTC. This gives the protein CASSDIKRVSYGYTF. This chain joins TRBV2 and TRBJ1-2; D gene unclear. Germline CDR1 and CDR2: SNHLY and FYNNEI. The CDR3 length is 15 residues. Trimming took off 3 bases at V and 4 bases at J, with 15 bases between the two ends.

The V call is TRBV18, the J call TRBJ1-4, with D unresolved. V lost 3 bases and J lost 4, with 12 bases in between. The CDR3 extends over 15 amino acids. CDR1 and CDR2 from the germline V gene are KGHSH and LQKENI. The CDR3 loop reads CASSPGFSGNEKLFF. CDR3 DNA sequence: TGTGCCAGCTCACCTGGTTTCTCGGGTAATGAAAAACTGTTTTTT.

This clone was counted between two and nine times. The rearrangement links TRBV30 to TRBJ1-1; tentative D call: TRBD1 (5 bases). The V gene's germline CDR1 is GTSNPN and CDR2 SVGIG (reference sequence). V dropped 7 bases and J dropped 7 bases, with 13 bases sitting between them. The CDR3 spans 11 residues. The CDR3 bases are TGTGCCTCGAAGCGACAGATTGAAGCTTTCTTT. Protein sequence: CASKRQIEAFF.

This clone was seen just once. The chain links TRBV10-3 to TRBJ1-2, with D unresolved. The V end was cut by 0 bases, the J end by 0 bases, with 14 bases between. CDR1 and CDR2 (germline): ENHRY, SYGVKD. CDR3 size: 17 residues. This CDR3 is CAISESPAITANYGYTF. CDR3 bases: TGTGCCATCAGTGAGTCTCCAGCAATTACAGCTAACTATGGCTACACCTTC.